A single sample gave rise to the 27 T cell receptor beta chains below, sequenced in a study of shared clonotypes between healthy human individuals. As defined, naive CD8 cells were CD45RO-negative and positively selected for CCR7, with terminally differentiated effector memory CD45RA+ cells excluded. Clones were sequenced by immunoSEQ multiplex PCR, and TCRdb holds only the in-frame ones, with some missing. The sample has around 2,000,000 clones, about 95% seen once. The sequencing sample was made of naive CD8+ T cells sorted from blood. The receptors originated from a man between 18 and 29 years old in good health.

This CDR3 reads CASSERGETDTQYF. DNA for the CDR3: TGTGCCAGCAGTGAGCGGGGGGAGACAGATACGCAGTATTTT. The chain is built from TRBV2 and TRBJ2-3; 8 bases agree with TRBD2. The CDR3 spans 14 residues. CDR1 and CDR2 from the germline V gene are SNHLY and FYNNEI. Trimming cost V 3 bases and J 3 bases; bases outside gene matches: 2.

The rearrangement uses TRBV11-2 and TRBJ2-1; D is perhaps TRBD1 (5 bases). CDR1 SGHAT and CDR2 FQNNGV come from the germline V gene. Trimming took 0 bases from V and 2 from J, leaving 8 bases between them. The CDR3 length is 15 residues. The CDR3 DNA reads TGTGCCAGCAGCTTAGATCCAGGGACCTACAATGAGCAGTTCTTC. It translates to CASSLDPGTYNEQFF.

The rearrangement uses TRBV7-8 and TRBJ2-3; no reliable D call. Germline lookup yields CDR1 SGHVS and CDR2 FQNEAQ. V lost 1 base to trimming and J lost 0 bases, with 11 bases between them. The CDR3 is made up of 16 amino acids. CDR3 residues: CASSLEGSPSTDTQYF. CDR3 nucleotides: TGTGCCAGCAGCTTAGAAGGCAGCCCTAGCACAGATACGCAGTATTTT. Based on the CDR3 plus reference TRBV7-8 and TRBJ2-3, the full variable domain is GAGVSQSPRYKVAKRGQDVALRCDPISGHVSLFWYQQALGQGPEFLTYFQNEAQLDKSGLPSDRFFAERPEGSVSTLKIQRTQQEDSAVYLCASSLEGSPSTDTQYFGPGTRLTVL.

The rearrangement links TRBV7-2 to TRBJ2-7; D ambiguous. With 4 bases removed from V and 2 bases from J, the gap between germline ends came to 12 bases. Looked up from germline, CDR1 is SGHTA and CDR2 is FQGNSA. This CDR3 region has 14 residues. The CDR3 DNA follows: TGTGCCAGCAGCTGGTTGGGATCGACCTACGAGCAGTACTTC. This translates into CASSWLGSTYEQYF.

As for this clone: The sample has other DNA sequences that encode this CDR3 too. V gene TRBV27 combines with J gene TRBJ1-1; no clear D. CDR3 size: 13 residues. Trimming took off 1 base at V and 5 bases at J, with 8 bases between the two ends. Looked up from germline, CDR1 is MNHEY and CDR2 is SMNVEV (reference sequence). The CDR3 loop is CASSLFGGTEAFF. The CDR3 DNA sequence: TGTGCCAGCAGTTTATTCGGAGGGACTGAAGCTTTCTTT.

The V call is TRBV27, the J call TRBJ1-4, with D maybe TRBD1 (5 bases). V was shortened by 5 bases and J by 7 bases, with 23 bases between the two germline ends. This CDR3 is 17 amino acids long. The germline gives CDR1 MNHEY, CDR2 SMNVEV (reference sequence). CDR3 DNA: TGTGCCAGCAGTCCAATAGGAGTAACAGGACCAGCTGAAAAACTGTTTTTT. Translation: CASSPIGVTGPAEKLFF.

This clone was detected only once. The rearrangement links TRBV4-1 to TRBJ2-7; a possible D gene is TRBD2 (6 bases). Germline CDR1 reads MGHRA; CDR2 reads YSYEKL. The ends were cut back, 0 bases at V and 5 bases at J, with 17 bases in the middle. This CDR3 spans 16 amino acids. This CDR3 is CASSQEGWREGNEQYF. Here the CDR3 DNA reads TGCGCCAGCAGCCAAGAAGGGTGGCGGGAAGGCAACGAGCAGTACTTC.

This sequence joins TRBV6-5 and TRBJ2-1, with D possibly being TRBD1 (6 bases). CDR3 length: 15 amino acids. Per germline, CDR1 MNHEY and CDR2 SVGAGI. The V end lost 6 bases, the J end lost 2 bases, and 14 bases lay between the germline ends. The chain's CDR3 is CASSRVTGPYNEQFF. The CDR3 DNA reads TGTGCCAGCAGCCGCGTTACAGGGCCCTACAATGAGCAGTTCTTC.

In regard to this clone: The sample has other DNA sequences that encode this CDR3 too. This sequence joins TRBV5-4 and TRBJ2-7, with 8 bases matching TRBD2. The CDR3 covers 14 residues. V lost 0 bases and J lost 3; bases outside the gene matches: 2. Germline V gene data show CDR1 as SGHNT and CDR2 as YYREEE (reference sequence). In nucleotides, the CDR3 is TGTGCCAGCAGCTTGGCGGCGGGGGGCTACGAGCAGTACTTC. Translated, it gives CASSLAAGGYEQYF.

CDR3 nucleotide sequence: TGTGCCAGCAGCTTAAGGTGTCGTTGGGGGAGCACTGGAAACACCATATATTTT. It specifies CASSLRCRWGSTGNTIYF. This chain connects TRBV11-1 to TRBJ1-3; a weak D match, TRBD1 (5 bases). Germline values: CDR1 SGHAT, CDR2 FQDESV (reference sequence). V was pared by 2 bases and J by 2 bases, with 19 bases between. The CDR3 spans 18 residues. Full variable domain (outside the CDR3, taken from reference TRBV11-1 and TRBJ1-3): EAEVAQSPRYKITEKSQAVAFWCDPISGHATLYWYRQILGQGPELLVQFQDESVVDDSQLPKDRFSAERLKGVDSTLKIQPAELGDSAMYLCASSLRCRWGSTGNTIYFGEGSWLTVV.

This chain uses TRBV13 with TRBJ2-2; TRBD1 agrees at 7 bases. CDR1 and CDR2 from the germline V gene are PRHDT and FYEKMQ (reference sequence). The CDR3 is made up of 15 amino acids. The V segment lost 6 bases and the J segment 4 bases; nucleotides outside the gene matches: 8. Here the CDR3 DNA reads TGTGCCAGCAGTCCGACAGGGATGGCCACCGGGGAGCTGTTTTTT. Translation: CASSPTGMATGELFF. The variable domain in full, with the rest retrieved from reference TRBV13 and TRBJ2-2, is AAGVIQSPRHLIKEKRETATLKCYPIPRHDTVYWYQQGPGQDPQFLISFYEKMQSDKGSIPDRFSAQQFSDYHSELNMSSLELGDSALYFCASSPTGMATGELFFGEGSRLTVL.

The V and J genes are TRBV7-8 and TRBJ2-7; D unclear. Per germline, CDR1 SGHVS and CDR2 FQNEAQ. Trimming left V 4 bases short and J 2 bases short, with 9 bases between. The CDR3 covers 13 residues. The CDR3 reads CASSSDGPYEQYF. In DNA, the CDR3 is TGTGCCAGCAGCTCGGACGGTCCCTACGAGCAGTACTTC.

The chain is built from TRBV6-1 and TRBJ2-7, with D maybe TRBD1 (5 bases). The CDR3 runs 14 residues. The germline gives CDR1 MNHNS, CDR2 SASEGT. Trimming removed 8 bases at V and 2 bases at J, with 16 bases between. CDR3 loop: CASPGPGRAYEQYF. The CDR3 region has the DNA TGTGCCAGCCCTGGCCCTGGCAGGGCCTACGAGCAGTACTTC.

The J gene is TRBJ1-1, the V gene TRBV13, with 7 nucleotides matching TRBD1. The germline CDR1 and CDR2 sequences are PRHDT and FYEKMQ (reference sequence). The junction had 5 bases not matched to a gene; V was cut back by 2 bases and J by 8 bases. The CDR3 is made up of 13 amino acids. CDR3 coding DNA: TGTGCCAGCAGCTTACCCGGGGACAGCGAAGCTTTCTTT. Residues: CASSLPGDSEAFF. Full variable domain (remainder filled in from reference TRBV13 and TRBJ1-1): AAGVIQSPRHLIKEKRETATLKCYPIPRHDTVYWYQQGPGQDPQFLISFYEKMQSDKGSIPDRFSAQQFSDYHSELNMSSLELGDSALYFCASSLPGDSEAFFGQGTRLTVV.

This rearrangement joins TRBV30 to TRBJ2-1, with TRBD2 matching over 8 bases. This CDR3 has 14 amino acids. V dropped 0 bases and J dropped 4; count of bases not matched to a gene: 2. The germline gives CDR1 GTSNPN, CDR2 SVGIG (reference sequence). CDR3: CAWSVLAEYNEQFF. The DNA for the CDR3 is TGTGCCTGGAGTGTACTAGCGGAATACAATGAGCAGTTCTTC.

The chain has TRBV10-3 and TRBJ2-3, with 7 bases matching TRBD1. V was pared by 5 bases and J by 1 base, with 3 bases of the junction left unmatched. The CDR3 contains 14 residues. Per germline, CDR1 ENHRY and CDR2 SYGVKD. This CDR3 reads CAISSQGGTDTQYF. The CDR3 nucleotides read TGTGCCATCAGTTCTCAGGGGGGCACAGATACGCAGTATTTT.

Comment on this clone: Other DNA sequences in the same sample also yield this CDR3. The rearrangement links TRBV9 to TRBJ2-5; 7 nucleotides agree with TRBD1. Trimming cost V 0 bases and J 5 bases; bases outside gene matches: 7. CDR1 is SGDLS, CDR2 YYNGEE, per germline. This CDR3 spans 15 amino acids. The CDR3 region has the DNA TGTGCCAGCAGCGTAGGTTCAGGGGGATTGGAGACCCAGTACTTC. Amino acid sequence: CASSVGSGGLETQYF.

The chain links TRBV7-6 to TRBJ2-7, with unresolved D. V lost 1 base and J 2 bases, leaving 9 bases between the germline ends. The germline V gene encodes CDR1 SGHVS and CDR2 FNYEAQ. CDR3 length: 14 amino acids. CDR3 amino acids: CASSLVGNPYEQYF. For the CDR3, the DNA is TGTGCCAGCAGCTTAGTCGGCAACCCCTACGAGCAGTACTTC.

The chain links TRBV29-1 to TRBJ2-1, with 10 bases aligning to TRBD2. The trim removed 8 bases at V and 6 bases at J, leaving 22 bases unmatched. This CDR3 has 18 residues. Germline V gives CDR1 SQVTM, CDR2 ANQGSEA. The CDR3 sequence: CSLYLPQGGTSVGNEQFF. DNA of the CDR3: TGCAGCTTATACTTGCCTCAAGGTGGGACTAGCGTCGGCAATGAGCAGTTCTTC.

The V gene is TRBV11-2, the J gene TRBJ1-2; D is ambiguous. The V gene lost 4 bases and the J gene lost 8 bases, with 17 bases spanning the gap. The CDR3 runs 14 residues. Germline V gene lookup returns CDR1 SGHAT and CDR2 FQNNGV. DNA of the CDR3: TGTGCCAGCAGCTCCATTTCGGCCCTCGAGGGCTACACCTTC. It yields the protein CASSSISALEGYTF.

The chain joins TRBV27 to TRBJ2-3; perhaps TRBD2 as D (5 bases). Looked up from germline, CDR1 is MNHEY and CDR2 is SMNVEV (reference sequence). The CDR3 has 18 residues. With 8 bases removed from V and 0 bases from J, the gap between germline ends came to 24 bases. The CDR3 DNA follows: TGTGCCAGCCTATTTCGGTGGCGGGCGGAAACTAGCACAGATACGCAGTATTTT. It codes for CASLFRWRAETSTDTQYF.

The chain recombines TRBV6-1 with TRBJ2-1; 12 bases map to TRBD2. The CDR3 consists of 16 residues. Trimming cost V 2 bases and J 7 bases; bases outside gene matches: 6. Looked up from germline, CDR1 is MNHNS and CDR2 is SASEGT. In DNA, the CDR3 is TGTGCCAGCAGTGAACTAGCGGGGGGGCTGGGGAATGAGCAGTTCTTC. Residues: CASSELAGGLGNEQFF.

The genes are TRBV7-8 and TRBJ2-3, with D possibly TRBD2 on 6 matching bases. This CDR3 is built from 17 residues. Looked up from germline, CDR1 is SGHVS and CDR2 is FQNEAQ. Trimming pared 0 bases from V and 2 bases from J, leaving 15 bases between. The CDR3 nucleotides are TGTGCCAGCAGCTTAGCGCTTGGGGGGTCGGTCACAGATACGCAGTATTTT. This translates into CASSLALGGSVTDTQYF.

The chain combines TRBV27 with TRBJ1-1; D is perhaps TRBD1 (5 bases). CDR1 is MNHEY and CDR2 is SMNVEV in the germline V gene (reference sequence). V lost 5 bases and J 4 bases, leaving 14 bases between the germline ends. This CDR3 contains 14 residues. The CDR3 spells CASSAGGGFTEAFF. CDR3 DNA: TGTGCCAGCAGTGCGGGCGGGGGGTTCACTGAAGCTTTCTTT.

The chain links TRBV29-1 to TRBJ2-1; TRBD2 matches 14 bases. Germline CDR1 and CDR2: SQVTM and ANQGSEA. CDR3 size: 13 residues. V was pared by 6 bases and J by 9 bases, with 4 bases of the junction left unmatched. CDR3 sequence reads: CSVTSGRATEQFF. The CDR3 coding sequence is TGCAGCGTGACTAGCGGGAGGGCCACTGAGCAGTTCTTC.

This chain uses TRBV30 with TRBJ2-3, with 7 bases matching TRBD2. V lost 0 bases, J lost 3 bases, and 15 bases stayed unmatched. This CDR3 comprises 18 residues. Germline assignment: CDR1 GTSNPN and CDR2 SVGIG (reference sequence). CDR3 DNA sequence: TGTGCCTGGAGTGTACTAATTTTGGGGGAGGGCCAGACAGATACGCAGTATTTT. This encodes CAWSVLILGEGQTDTQYF.

The chain carries TRBV27 and TRBJ2-1; D is perhaps TRBD1 (5 bases). CDR1 and CDR2 (germline): MNHEY, SMNVEV (reference sequence). The V end lost 10 bases, the J end lost 6 bases, and 19 bases lay between the germline ends. The CDR3 loop spans 14 amino acids. CDR3 bases: TGTGCCACAGCGCCCCTGGACAAACCCAATGAGCAGTTCTTC. It translates to CATAPLDKPNEQFF.